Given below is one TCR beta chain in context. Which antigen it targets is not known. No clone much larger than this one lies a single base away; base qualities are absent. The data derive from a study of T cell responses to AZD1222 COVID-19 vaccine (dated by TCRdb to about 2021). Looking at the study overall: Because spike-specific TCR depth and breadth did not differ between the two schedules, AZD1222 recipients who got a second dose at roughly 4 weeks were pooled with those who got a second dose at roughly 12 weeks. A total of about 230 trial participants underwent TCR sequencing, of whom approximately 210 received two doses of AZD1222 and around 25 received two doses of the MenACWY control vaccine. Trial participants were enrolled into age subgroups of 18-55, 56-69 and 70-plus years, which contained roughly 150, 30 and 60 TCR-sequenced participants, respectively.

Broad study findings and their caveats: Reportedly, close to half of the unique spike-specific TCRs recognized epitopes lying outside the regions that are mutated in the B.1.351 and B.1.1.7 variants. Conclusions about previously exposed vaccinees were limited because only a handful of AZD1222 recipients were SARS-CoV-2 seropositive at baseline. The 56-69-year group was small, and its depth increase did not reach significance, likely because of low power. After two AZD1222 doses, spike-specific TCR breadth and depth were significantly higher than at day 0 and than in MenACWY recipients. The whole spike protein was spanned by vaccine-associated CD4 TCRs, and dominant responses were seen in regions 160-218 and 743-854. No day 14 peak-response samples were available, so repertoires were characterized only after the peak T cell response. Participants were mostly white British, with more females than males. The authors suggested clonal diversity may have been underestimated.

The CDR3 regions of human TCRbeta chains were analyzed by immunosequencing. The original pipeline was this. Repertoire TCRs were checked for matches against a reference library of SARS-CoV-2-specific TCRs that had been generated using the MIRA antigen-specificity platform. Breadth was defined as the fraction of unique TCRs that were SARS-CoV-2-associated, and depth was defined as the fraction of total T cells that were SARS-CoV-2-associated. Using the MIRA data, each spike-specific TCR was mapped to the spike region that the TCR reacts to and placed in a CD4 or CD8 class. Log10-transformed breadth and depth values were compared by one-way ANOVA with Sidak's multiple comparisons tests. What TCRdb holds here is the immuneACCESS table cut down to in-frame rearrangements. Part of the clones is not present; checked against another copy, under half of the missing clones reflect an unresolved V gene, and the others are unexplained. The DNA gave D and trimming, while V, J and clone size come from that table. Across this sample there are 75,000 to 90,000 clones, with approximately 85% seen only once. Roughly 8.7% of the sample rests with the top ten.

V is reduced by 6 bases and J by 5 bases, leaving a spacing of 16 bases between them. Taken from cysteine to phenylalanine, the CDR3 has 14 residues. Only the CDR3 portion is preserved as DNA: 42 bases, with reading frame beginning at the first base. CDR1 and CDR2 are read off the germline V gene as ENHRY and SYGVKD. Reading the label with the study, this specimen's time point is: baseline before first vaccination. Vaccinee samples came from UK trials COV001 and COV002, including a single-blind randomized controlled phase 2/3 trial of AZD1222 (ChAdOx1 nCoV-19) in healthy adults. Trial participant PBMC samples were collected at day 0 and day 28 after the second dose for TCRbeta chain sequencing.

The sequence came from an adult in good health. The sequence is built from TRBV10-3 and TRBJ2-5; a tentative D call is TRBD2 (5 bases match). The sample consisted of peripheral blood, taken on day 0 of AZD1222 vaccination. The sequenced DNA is TGTGCCATCAGACCTACGGGGAACTCGGAGACCCAGTACTTC. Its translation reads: CAIRPTGNSETQYF.